Below, 25 T cell receptor beta chains from the same sample are listed, as sequenced in a study of shared clonotypes between healthy human individuals. TCRdb keeps only in-frame clones here, not all; method: immunoSEQ multiplex PCR. Here the sample spans a few hundred thousand clones, approximately 65% being singletons. The material sequenced was memory CD4+ T cells sorted from blood. Subset described: CD45RA-negative fraction. The receptors shown here come from a man aged 30 to 39 in good health.

V usage is TRBV6-5 and J usage is TRBJ2-7; a weak D match, TRBD2 (6 bases). The CDR3 runs to 12 residues. The germline gives CDR1 MNHEY, CDR2 SVGAGI. V lost 2 bases to trimming and J lost 6 bases, with 8 bases between them. CDR3 amino acids: CASSYRAGEQYF. CDR3 sequence (DNA): TGTGCCAGCAGTTACCGAGCGGGCGAGCAGTACTTC.

As regards this clone: This same CDR3 is encoded by further DNA sequences in the sample. CDR3 in DNA: TGCGCCAGCAGCCAAGGAGGACAGGGTAGCTACGAGCAGTACTTC. It specifies CASSQGGQGSYEQYF. J is TRBJ2-7 and V is TRBV4-1; 8 bases line up with TRBD1. CDR1 and CDR2 (germline): MGHRA, YSYEKL. CDR3 size: 15 residues. Trimming took 1 base from V and 3 from J; bases not matched to a gene: 5.

Concerning this clone itself: This CDR3 is also generated by other DNA sequences in the sample. The gene calls are TRBV5-1 and TRBJ2-5; D is unresolved. In germline, CDR1 is SGHRS, CDR2 YFSETQ. This CDR3 is built from 14 residues. Between the trimmed V and J ends, which lost 0 bases and 1 base, there was a span of 7 bases. In DNA, the CDR3 is TGCGCCAGCAGCTTGGGACAAATCCAAGAGACCCAGTACTTC. Translation: CASSLGQIQETQYF.

The V call is TRBV19, the J call TRBJ1-5; TRBD1 agrees at 11 bases. With V trimmed by 9 bases and J by 4 bases, 14 bases remained unmatched. In germline, CDR1 is LNHDA, CDR2 SQIVND (reference sequence). The CDR3 runs 17 residues. The CDR3 sequence is CASNIGTGGWVNQPQHF. As DNA, the CDR3 is TGTGCCAGCAACATAGGGACAGGGGGTTGGGTGAATCAGCCCCAGCATTTT.

This clone was found once. The gene calls are TRBV2 and TRBJ2-7; possible D gene TRBD2, 6 bases. Germline loops: CDR1 SNHLY, CDR2 FYNNEI. Trimming left V 6 bases short and J 3 bases short, with 15 bases between. The CDR3 has 14 amino acids. This CDR3 is CASRAGLQSYEQYF. Here the CDR3 DNA reads TGTGCCAGCAGGGCGGGACTCCAGAGCTACGAGCAGTACTTC.

The V and J genes are TRBV29-1 and TRBJ2-7; D gene ambiguous. Germline V gene sequence: CDR1 SQVTM, CDR2 ANQGSEA. This CDR3 is 11 amino acids long. V shed 6 bases and J shed 3 bases, with 9 bases lying between them. The CDR3 protein is CSVSEGYEQYF. The CDR3 nucleotides are TGCAGCGTATCAGAAGGCTACGAGCAGTACTTC.

The chain is built from TRBV7-2 and TRBJ1-3; D unresolved. Germline CDR1 and CDR2: SGHTA and FQGNSA. The CDR3 totals 16 residues. Trimming cost V 3 bases and J 0 bases, with 12 bases left between them. The CDR3 loop reads CASSFAGRNSGNTIYF. Written as DNA, the CDR3 is TGTGCCAGCAGCTTCGCCGGACGCAACTCTGGAAACACCATATATTTT.

The chain recombines TRBV6-4 with TRBJ2-1; 11 bases agree with TRBD2. Germline V gene data show CDR1 as MRHNA and CDR2 as SNTAGT. J was trimmed by 6 bases and V by 2 bases; bases with no gene match: 3. The CDR3 contains 15 residues. CDR3 residues: CASSDVAGGGNEQFF. DNA for the CDR3: TGTGCCAGCAGTGACGTAGCGGGAGGGGGCAATGAGCAGTTCTTC.

The rearrangement links TRBV27 to TRBJ1-4; 7 bases align to TRBD1. The CDR3 is made up of 14 amino acids. V trimming: 6 bases; J trimming: 7 bases; junction bases outside the gene matches: 8. Germline CDR1 is MNHEY and CDR2 is SMNVEV (reference sequence). CDR3 protein: CASRRRQGGEKLFF. Here the CDR3 DNA reads TGTGCCAGCAGGCGCAGACAGGGTGGTGAAAAACTGTTTTTT.

V usage is TRBV11-2 and J usage is TRBJ1-2; a possible D gene is TRBD1 (6 bases). Trimming took 3 bases from V and 8 from J, leaving 10 bases between them. Germline V gives CDR1 SGHAT, CDR2 FQNNGV. This CDR3 spans 12 amino acids. For the CDR3, the DNA is TGTGCCAGCAGCTTGCATGGGGGCGGCTACACCTTC. It encodes CASSLHGGGYTF.

The V gene is TRBV7-2, the J gene TRBJ2-1, with TRBD2 matching over 7 bases. The CDR3 loop spans 15 amino acids. The V gene's germline CDR1 is SGHTA and CDR2 FQGNSA. The V gene end was trimmed by 1 base and the J gene end by 3 bases; junction bases not matched to a gene: 3. This CDR3 reads CASSLGSGGYNEQFF. The CDR3 coding sequence is TGTGCCAGCAGCTTAGGGTCGGGGGGCTACAATGAGCAGTTCTTC.

This clone was seen a single time. The J gene is TRBJ2-7, the V gene TRBV27, with TRBD2 as a possible D gene (5 bases). CDR1 MNHEY and CDR2 SMNVEV come from the germline V gene (reference sequence). The CDR3 loop spans 15 amino acids. V gave up 3 bases and J gave up 0 bases, with 12 bases separating them. The CDR3 loop reads CASSFGLLSSYEQYF. CDR3 in DNA: TGTGCCAGCAGTTTTGGACTCCTTAGCTCCTACGAGCAGTACTTC.

The chain uses TRBV5-6 and TRBJ1-2; no clear D. The CDR3 consists of 13 residues. Looked up from germline, CDR1 is SGHDT and CDR2 is YYEEEE. The V end was cut by 0 bases, the J end by 3 bases, with 6 bases between. For the CDR3, the DNA is TGTGCCAGCAGCTTGGACTTGGACTATGGCTACACCTTC. It encodes CASSLDLDYGYTF.

The gene calls are TRBV5-1 and TRBJ2-3; D is undetermined. Trimming removed 4 bases at V and 4 bases at J, with 13 bases between. Germline CDR1 is SGHRS and CDR2 is YFSETQ. The CDR3 length is 14 residues. The DNA for the CDR3 is TGCGCCAGCAGCACGAACAGTGCCTCAGATACGCAGTATTTT. The encoded protein is CASSTNSASDTQYF. The variable domain in full, with the rest retrieved from reference TRBV5-1 and TRBJ2-3, is KAGVTQTPRYLIKTRGQQVTLSCSPISGHRSVSWYQQTPGQGLQFLFEYFSETQRNKGNFPGRFSGRQFSNSRSEMNVSTLELGDSALYLCASSTNSASDTQYFGPGTRLTVL.

The chain is built from TRBV7-2 and TRBJ1-1, with 7 bases fitting TRBD1. Trimming at V came to 5 bases and at J to 0 bases, leaving 6 bases not matched to a gene. The germline CDR1 and CDR2 sequences are SGHTA and FQGNSA. CDR3 length equals 15 residues. DNA of the CDR3: TGTGCCAGCAGCCTGCGGACAGGAATGAACACTGAAGCTTTCTTT. Translation: CASSLRTGMNTEAFF.

This clone appeared once. The chain joins TRBV2 to TRBJ2-5; perhaps D is TRBD1 or TRBD2 (5 bases each). V was trimmed by 6 bases and J by 5 bases, leaving 16 bases between them. Germline V gene lookup returns CDR1 SNHLY and CDR2 FYNNEI. The CDR3 loop spans 14 amino acids. This chain's CDR3 is CASRAGSPGETQYF. The CDR3 DNA is TGTGCCAGCAGAGCAGGGTCCCCGGGGGAGACCCAGTACTTC.

This clone was seen once. The chain uses TRBV7-8 and TRBJ2-7; 7 bases map to TRBD2. The trim removed 3 bases at V and 2 bases at J, leaving 7 bases unmatched. There are 15 residues in the CDR3. Germline values: CDR1 SGHVS, CDR2 FQNEAQ. The CDR3 region is CASSLELAVTYEQYF. The CDR3 region has the DNA TGTGCCAGCAGCTTGGAGCTAGCGGTAACCTACGAGCAGTACTTC. The complete variable domain, with remaining parts taken from reference TRBV7-8 and TRBJ2-7, reads GAGVSQSPRYKVAKRGQDVALRCDPISGHVSLFWYQQALGQGPEFLTYFQNEAQLDKSGLPSDRFFAERPEGSVSTLKIQRTQQEDSAVYLCASSLELAVTYEQYFGPGTRLTVT.

This clone has just a few counts. The rearrangement uses TRBV2 and TRBJ1-5; no definite D call. The V and J ends lost 4 bases and 5 bases respectively, with 12 bases between them. The V gene's germline CDR1 is SNHLY and CDR2 FYNNEI. The length of the CDR3 is 14 residues. The CDR3 sequence: CASSVVARDQPQHF. CDR3 DNA sequence: TGTGCCAGCAGTGTCGTGGCACGGGATCAGCCCCAGCATTTT.

V is TRBV7-9 and J is TRBJ2-3; 7 nucleotides match TRBD1. Per the germline V gene, CDR1 is SEHNR and CDR2 is FQNEAQ (reference sequence). There are 14 residues in the CDR3. The V gene end was trimmed by 7 bases and the J gene end by 6 bases; junction bases not matched to a gene: 10. The CDR3 sequence: CASTVDRVDDTQYF. CDR3 DNA sequence: TGTGCCAGCACCGTAGACAGGGTAGACGATACGCAGTATTTT.

Only a few counts were recorded for this clone. The rearrangement uses TRBV19 and TRBJ1-5; weak D call: TRBD1 (6 bases). From germline, CDR1 is LNHDA and CDR2 SQIVND (reference sequence). This CDR3 has 14 amino acids. Trimming cost V 6 bases and J 3 bases, with 12 bases left between them. The chain's CDR3 is CASRQTGNNQPQHF. In DNA form, the CDR3 reads TGTGCCAGTAGGCAAACAGGGAACAATCAGCCCCAGCATTTT. The full variable domain, completed using reference TRBV19 and TRBJ1-5, is DGGITQSPKYLFRKEGQNVTLSCEQNLNHDAMYWYRQDPGQGLRLIYYSQIVNDFQKGDIAEGYSVSREKKESFPLTVTSAQKNPTAFYLCASRQTGNNQPQHFGDGTRLSIL.

The chain has TRBV6-6 and TRBJ1-1, with D perhaps matching TRBD1 (6 bases). The V gene lost 6 bases and the J gene lost 5 bases, with 13 bases spanning the gap. Germline CDR1 and CDR2: MNHNY and SVGAGI (reference sequence). This CDR3 comprises 13 residues. Here the CDR3 DNA reads TGTGCCAGCAGAGACAGGACGGGGACTGAAGCTTTCTTT. Protein product: CASRDRTGTEAFF.

The CDR3 DNA reads as TGCGCCAGCAGCTTCACTAGCGGGAACTATGAGCAGTTCTTC. Protein product: CASSFTSGNYEQFF. V gene TRBV5-1 combines with J gene TRBJ2-1, with 10 bases matching TRBD2. Trimming cost V 2 bases and J 8 bases; bases outside gene matches: 4. The CDR3 extends over 14 amino acids. CDR1 is SGHRS and CDR2 is YFSETQ in the germline V gene.

The V and J genes are TRBV29-1 and TRBJ2-1; 14 positions match TRBD2. V shed 7 bases and J 7 bases; nucleotides not matched to a gene: 15. CDR3 size: 17 residues. Germline V gene data show CDR1 as SQVTM and CDR2 as ANQGSEA. The CDR3 bases are TGCAGCGCCACCCGGACTAGCGGGAGGCACTCCGGGAATGAGCAGTTCTTC. Amino acids: CSATRTSGRHSGNEQFF.

The table lists this clone with a count of one. This chain uses TRBV27 with TRBJ2-7; D is unresolved. The germline CDR1 and CDR2 sequences are MNHEY and SMNVEV (reference sequence). The CDR3 extends over 15 amino acids. V was shortened by 4 bases and J by 7 bases, with 20 bases between the two germline ends. This CDR3 reads CASSSNPRSPGEQYF. The CDR3 DNA follows: TGTGCCAGCAGTTCTAACCCTCGGTCTCCCGGGGAGCAGTACTTC.

As DNA, the CDR3 is TGTGCCAGCAAAAGAGGGGGGCTAGCGGGAGGTGACGAGCAGTACTTC. Protein product: CASKRGGLAGGDEQYF. This chain joins TRBV6-6 and TRBJ2-7, with TRBD2 identical over 11 bases. CDR3 length: 16 amino acids. The ends lost 7 bases at V and 5 bases at J; junction bases unmatched: 13. Germline V gene data show CDR1 as MNHNY and CDR2 as SVGAGI (reference sequence).